The 12 T cell receptor beta chains reported below all come from one sample, sequenced in a study of neurological immune-mediated disorders (dated 2019 in TCRdb). Receptor amplification or capture employed 5' RACE. The sample was run on an Illumina HiSeq 2500. The public reads were run again by TCRdb, first through fastp at Q25 and then through MiXCR, and only productive beta chains were kept. Rows are unified per CDR3 protein, each entry keeping the most common DNA and genes. Recorded for this sample are more than 20,000 distinct CDR3 sequences; approximately 2.7% of them occurred a single time. The biggest ten clones account for approximately 2.2% of the sample. The source material was PBMCs. The receptor source for this set is a woman in her forties or fifties with multiple sclerosis.

This clonotype was recorded many times. This sequence joins TRBV12-3 or TRBV12-4 and TRBJ2-4, with no clear D. Trimming left V 3 bases short and J 3 bases short, with 21 bases between. There are 18 residues in the CDR3. Here the CDR3 DNA reads TGTGCCAGCAGTTTGTCCATGGCAGCTACTATAGGCAAAAACATTCAGTACTTC. Protein product: CASSLSMAATIGKNIQYF.

A note on this clonotype: The CDR3 carries no conserved terminal phenylalanine or tryptophan, so it likely arises from a read error. The V gene is TRBV9, the J gene TRBJ1-2; no reliable D call. V lost 0 bases and J 8 bases, leaving 11 bases between the germline ends. Germline-derived CDR1 and CDR2 are SGDLS and YYNGEE. CDR3 size: 13 residues. The CDR3 coding sequence is TGTGCCAGCAGCGTAGGGCAAACGGGAGGCTACACCAAC. Residues: CASSVGQTGGYTN.

This clonotype was counted many times. This chain links TRBV4-1 with TRBJ2-7; TRBD2 matches 7 bases. The germline V gene encodes CDR1 MGHRA and CDR2 YSYEKL. This CDR3 region has 16 residues. Losses at the gene ends were 0 bases for V and 1 base for J; bases not matched to a gene: 6. The CDR3 nucleotides read TGCGCCAGCAGCCAAGAGGGTCTAGCGGCTTCCTACGAGCAGTACTTC. Translating gives CASSQEGLAASYEQYF.

V gene TRBV20-1 combines with J gene TRBJ2-1; D not certain. The CDR3 is 11 amino acids. CDR1 and CDR2 (germline): DFQATT, SNEGSKA (reference sequence). Trimming pared 2 bases from V and 9 bases from J, leaving 8 bases between. CDR3 coding DNA: TGCAGTGCTAGAAATGTGGGTGAGCAGTTCTTC. As protein: CSARNVGEQFF.

This clonotype was detected ten times or more. The chain links TRBV4-1 to TRBJ2-1; D unclear. Germline V gene data show CDR1 as MGHRA and CDR2 as YSYEKL. Trimming removed 0 bases from V and 4 bases from J, with 13 bases in between. CDR3 size: 16 residues. The chain's CDR3 is CASSQDTSGLYNEQFF. CDR3 nucleotides: TGCGCCAGCAGCCAAGATACGTCAGGATTATACAATGAGCAGTTCTTC.

This clonotype has a count of ten or more. The chain has TRBV4-3 and TRBJ1-4; no reliable D call. Germline CDR1 is LGHNA and CDR2 is YSLEER. The CDR3 spans 15 residues. V lost 1 base and J 0 bases, leaving 6 bases between the germline ends. CDR3 DNA: TGCGCCAGCAGCCAAGGACCTACAACTAATGAAAAACTGTTTTTT. Its translation is CASSQGPTTNEKLFF.

This clonotype was seen a handful of times. The chain combines TRBV25-1 with TRBJ1-1, with D unclear. The CDR3 has 15 amino acids. The germline V and J ends were trimmed by 0 bases and 1 base, with 9 bases remaining between them. Germline-derived CDR1 and CDR2 are MGHDK and SYGVNS. The CDR3 reads CASSEYGHGNTEAFF. The CDR3 DNA reads as TGTGCCAGCAGTGAATACGGCCATGGGAACACTGAAGCTTTCTTT.

The sample holds many counts of this clonotype. The CDR3 DNA is TGTGCCAGCAGTTTTAAGAGCGTTATTCAGTACTTC. Its translation is CASSFKSVIQYF. The gene calls are TRBV12-3 or TRBV12-4 and TRBJ2-4; no clear D. Trimming removed 3 bases at V and 10 bases at J, with 10 bases between. The CDR3 sequence is 12 residues long.

This clonotype was detected many times. The gene calls are TRBV20-1 and TRBJ2-1; a weak D match, TRBD2 (6 bases). Germline lookup yields CDR1 DFQATT and CDR2 SNEGSKA (reference sequence). The length of the CDR3 is 13 residues. Trimming pared 4 bases from V and 8 bases from J, leaving 15 bases between. CDR3 region: CSATGGGNYEQFF. CDR3 nucleotides: TGCAGTGCTACAGGAGGCGGGAACTATGAGCAGTTCTTC.

This clonotype was found many times. This sequence joins TRBV20-1 and TRBJ1-1; weak D call: TRBD1 (5 bases). Germline assignment: CDR1 DFQATT and CDR2 SNEGSKA (reference sequence). The CDR3 extends over 13 amino acids. Trimming stripped 2 bases from V and 2 bases from J, with 9 bases between. The CDR3 DNA sequence: TGCAGTGCTAGATTCAGGGCCAACACTGAAGCTTTCTTT. This translates into CSARFRANTEAFF.

This chain joins TRBV11-3 and TRBJ2-1, with no clear D. Germline CDR1 is SGHNT and CDR2 is YENEEA. This CDR3 spans 12 amino acids. Trimming stripped 2 bases from V and 8 bases from J, with 7 bases between. This CDR3 is CASSLKGHEQFF. CDR3 bases: TGTGCCAGCAGCTTAAAGGGCCATGAGCAGTTCTTC.

This clonotype was recorded at least ten times. CDR3 sequence reads: CASSPRTDYGYTF. In DNA form, the CDR3 reads TGTGCCAGCTCACCACGGACAGACTATGGCTACACCTTC. The J gene is TRBJ1-2, the V gene TRBV18; TRBD1 might be the D (6 bases). The germline V and J ends were trimmed by 1 base and 3 bases, with 6 bases remaining between them. From germline, CDR1 is KGHSH and CDR2 LQKENI. There are 13 residues in the CDR3.